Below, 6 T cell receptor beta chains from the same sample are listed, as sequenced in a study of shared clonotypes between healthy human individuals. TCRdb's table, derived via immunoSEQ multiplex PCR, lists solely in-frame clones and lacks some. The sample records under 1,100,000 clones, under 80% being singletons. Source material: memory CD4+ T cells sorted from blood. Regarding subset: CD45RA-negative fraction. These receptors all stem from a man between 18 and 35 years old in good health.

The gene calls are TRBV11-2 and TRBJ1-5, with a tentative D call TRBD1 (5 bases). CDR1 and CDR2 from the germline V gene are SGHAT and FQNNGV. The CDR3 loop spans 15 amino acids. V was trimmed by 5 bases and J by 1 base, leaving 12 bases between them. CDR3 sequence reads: CASSIGTGSNQPQHF. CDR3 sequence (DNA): TGTGCCAGCAGCATCGGGACCGGGAGCAATCAGCCCCAGCATTTT.

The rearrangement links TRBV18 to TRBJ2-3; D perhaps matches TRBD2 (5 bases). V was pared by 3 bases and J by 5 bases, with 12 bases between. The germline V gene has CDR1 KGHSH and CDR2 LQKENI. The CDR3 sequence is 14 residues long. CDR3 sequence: CASSPSGLLDTQYF. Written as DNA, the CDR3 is TGTGCCAGCTCACCGTCCGGACTGTTAGATACGCAGTATTTT.

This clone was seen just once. The CDR3 loop reads CASRITYSYEQYF. CDR3 DNA: TGTGCCAGCAGGATCACCTACTCCTACGAGCAGTACTTC. The rearrangement links TRBV2 to TRBJ2-7; D unresolved. CDR3 length: 13 residues. V lost 6 bases and J 0 bases, leaving 9 bases between the germline ends. Germline V gene sequence: CDR1 SNHLY, CDR2 FYNNEI.

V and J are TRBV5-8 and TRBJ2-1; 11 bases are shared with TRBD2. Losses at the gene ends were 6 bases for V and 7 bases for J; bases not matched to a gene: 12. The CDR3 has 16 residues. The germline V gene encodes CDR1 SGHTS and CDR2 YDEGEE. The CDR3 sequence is CASNARPTSGGNEQFF. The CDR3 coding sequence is TGTGCCAGCAACGCCCGACCCACTAGCGGGGGTAATGAGCAGTTCTTC.

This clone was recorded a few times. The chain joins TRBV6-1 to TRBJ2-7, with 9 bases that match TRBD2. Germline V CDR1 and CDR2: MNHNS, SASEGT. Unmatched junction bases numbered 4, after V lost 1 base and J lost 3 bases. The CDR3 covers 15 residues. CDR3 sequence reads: CASSEGSGGGYEQYF. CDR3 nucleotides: TGTGCCAGCAGTGAAGGTAGCGGGGGAGGCTACGAGCAGTACTTC.

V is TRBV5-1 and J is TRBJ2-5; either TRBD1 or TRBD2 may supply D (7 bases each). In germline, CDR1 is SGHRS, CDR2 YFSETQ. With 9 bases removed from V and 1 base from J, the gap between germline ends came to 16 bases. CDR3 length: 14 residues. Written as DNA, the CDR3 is TGCGCCACCTCAGGGGGGGGAGCCCAAGAGACCCAGTACTTC. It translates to CATSGGGAQETQYF. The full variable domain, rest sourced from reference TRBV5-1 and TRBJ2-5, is KAGVTQTPRYLIKTRGQQVTLSCSPISGHRSVSWYQQTPGQGLQFLFEYFSETQRNKGNFPGRFSGRQFSNSRSEMNVSTLELGDSALYLCATSGGGAQETQYFGPGTRLLVL.